The 20 T cell receptor beta chains below all came from one sample that was sequenced in a study of beta chain features in type 1 diabetes. cDNA synthesis used the whole RNA isolate, giving expressed TCRB sequences. Only in-frame clones appear in the TCRdb table, and some are missing; sequencing was by immunoSEQ multiplex PCR. The repertoire holds under 300,000 clones, with 25% to 35% as singletons. Sequenced input: central memory CD4+ T cells from blood. These receptors all stem from a man aged 25-40 years in good health.

This clone was picked up a small number of times. The rearrangement uses TRBV18 and TRBJ2-7; possibly TRBD1 for D (5 bases). This CDR3 is built from 13 residues. CDR1 KGHSH and CDR2 LQKENI come from the germline V gene. V was pared by 5 bases and J by 2 bases, with 10 bases between. The CDR3 DNA reads as TGTGCCAGCTCAGGTGACAGAACCTACGAGCAGTACTTC. Protein: CASSGDRTYEQYF.

CDR3 amino acids: CSFQNGPNEQYF. CDR3 sequence (DNA): TGCAGCTTCCAGAACGGTCCTAACGAGCAGTACTTC. The rearrangement uses TRBV29-1 and TRBJ2-7; D uncertain. Trimming cost V 8 bases and J 5 bases, with 16 bases left between them. CDR3 length: 12 residues. The V gene's germline CDR1 is SQVTM and CDR2 ANQGSEA.

This clone was seen a handful of times. This chain links TRBV7-2 with TRBJ2-3; no firm D call. The CDR3 runs 16 residues. V was shortened by 5 bases and J by 0 bases, with 15 bases between the two germline ends. Germline V gene lookup returns CDR1 SGHTA and CDR2 FQGNSA. The CDR3 DNA is TGTGCCAGCAGCCATCGAAGCGTGCTTAGCACAGATACGCAGTATTTT. Protein product: CASSHRSVLSTDTQYF.

J is TRBJ2-7 and V is TRBV5-1; 9 bases line up with TRBD2. The CDR3 runs to 16 residues. CDR1 and CDR2 from the germline V gene are SGHRS and YFSETQ. Losses at the gene ends were 3 bases for V and 0 bases for J; bases not matched to a gene: 7. CDR3 loop: CASSSRTSASSYEQYF. DNA of the CDR3: TGCGCCAGCAGCTCGAGGACTAGCGCTAGCTCCTACGAGCAGTACTTC.

CDR3 amino acids: CASSLMRGDYGYTF. The CDR3 DNA is TGTGCCAGCAGTTTGATGCGAGGAGACTATGGCTACACCTTC. The genes are TRBV28 and TRBJ1-2; D ambiguous. V lost 3 bases, J lost 3 bases, and 11 bases lay in between. There are 14 residues in the CDR3. Germline loops: CDR1 MDHEN, CDR2 SYDVKM.

This clone occurred a few times. The rearrangement links TRBV10-3 to TRBJ2-3; D is perhaps TRBD1 (7 bases). The CDR3 spans 15 residues. Deletions cut 6 bases from V and 1 base from J, with 14 bases between. Germline CDR1 and CDR2: ENHRY and SYGVKD. This CDR3 is CAISARGDGTDTQYF. The CDR3 coding sequence is TGTGCCATCAGCGCCAGGGGGGACGGCACAGATACGCAGTATTTT.

The rearrangement links TRBV4-1 to TRBJ1-5; no clear D. The CDR3 has 15 amino acids. The V and J ends lost 4 bases and 10 bases respectively, with 20 bases between them. Looked up from germline, CDR1 is MGHRA and CDR2 is YSYEKL. CDR3 coding DNA: TGCGCCAGCAGCCGGTCGGAATTGGCAGTCGAACCCCAGCATTTT. It codes for CASSRSELAVEPQHF.

This chain connects TRBV6-1 to TRBJ2-5, with D perhaps TRBD1 or TRBD2 (5 bases each). CDR3 length: 13 residues. Trimming stripped 4 bases from V and 4 bases from J, with 10 bases between. CDR1 is MNHNS, CDR2 SASEGT, per germline. The CDR3 DNA sequence: TGTGCCAGCAGTGCTGGGACCGGAGAGACCCAGTACTTC. It is translated as CASSAGTGETQYF.

The CDR3 DNA is TGTGCCAGCAGCCAAGGATCTGTCCGCTCCTACAATGAGCAGTTCTTC. This translates into CASSQGSVRSYNEQFF. The chain carries TRBV14 and TRBJ2-1; D remains ambiguous. Germline CDR1 is SGHDN and CDR2 is FVKESK. The CDR3 spans 16 residues. V lost 1 base, J lost 0 bases, and 10 bases lay in between.

The chain couples TRBV25-1 to TRBJ1-2, with 7 bases aligning to TRBD1. V was clipped by 3 bases and J by 4 bases; unmatched bases: 5. Germline V CDR1 and CDR2: MGHDK, SYGVNS. The CDR3 is 14 residues long. CDR3: CASSDKGALYGYTF. The CDR3 DNA is TGTGCCAGCAGTGATAAGGGGGCTCTCTATGGCTACACCTTC.

This clone has a handful of counts. The same CDR3 arises from other DNA sequences in this sample as well. The V gene is TRBV19, the J gene TRBJ2-7, with D unclear. Between the trimmed V and J ends, which lost 4 bases and 1 base, there was a span of 11 bases. CDR1 and CDR2 from the germline V gene are LNHDA and SQIVND (reference sequence). This CDR3 has 14 amino acids. The CDR3 region is CASSKQTGSYEQYF. CDR3 sequence (DNA): TGTGCCAGTAGTAAACAAACTGGGTCCTACGAGCAGTACTTC. Supplemented by reference TRBV19 and TRBJ2-7, the full variable domain reads DGGITQSPKYLFRKEGQNVTLSCEQNLNHDAMYWYRQDPGQGLRLIYYSQIVNDFQKGDIAEGYSVSREKKESFPLTVTSAQKNPTAFYLCASSKQTGSYEQYFGPGTRLTVT.

This clone came up a few times. The chain uses TRBV30 and TRBJ1-6; maybe TRBD1 (5 bases). The CDR3 consists of 12 residues. The germline gives CDR1 GTSNPN, CDR2 SVGIG (reference sequence). Trimming took 3 bases from V and 10 from J, leaving 10 bases between them. CDR3 DNA sequence: TGTGCCTGGAGCCTGGGACCGTCACCCCTCCACTTT. It specifies CAWSLGPSPLHF.

This chain uses TRBV6-5 with TRBJ2-2, with 8 bases aligning to TRBD1. V dropped 6 bases and J dropped 6; count of bases not matched to a gene: 6. The CDR3 runs 14 residues. Germline CDR1 MNHEY, CDR2 SVGAGI. CDR3 DNA: TGTGCCAGCAGCCAGGACAGGGAGGCCGGGGAGCTGTTTTTT. Protein: CASSQDREAGELFF.

In its sample, this clone was seen a few times. The chain joins TRBV9 to TRBJ2-7, with D perhaps matching TRBD1 or TRBD2 (5 bases each). V lost 4 bases to trimming and J lost 0 bases, with 14 bases between them. The CDR3 covers 15 residues. Germline V gene lookup returns CDR1 SGDLS and CDR2 YYNGEE. CDR3 in amino acids: CASSNPRGNSYEQYF. CDR3 nucleotide sequence: TGTGCCAGCAGCAACCCCCGGGGCAACTCCTACGAGCAGTACTTC. Together with reference TRBV9 and TRBJ2-7, the CDR3 gives the full variable domain: DSGVTQTPKHLITATGQRVTLRCSPRSGDLSVYWYQQSLDQGLQFLIQYYNGEERAKGNILERFSAQQFPDLHSELNLSSLELGDSALYFCASSNPRGNSYEQYFGPGTRLTVT.

This clone showed up just a few times. This chain connects TRBV10-3 to TRBJ1-5, with 7 positions matching TRBD1. Trimming removed 0 bases from V and 7 bases from J; junction bases left unmatched: 6. This CDR3 is built from 15 residues. Looked up from germline, CDR1 is ENHRY and CDR2 is SYGVKD. The CDR3 protein is CAISESYQGEQPQHF. CDR3 in DNA: TGTGCCATCAGTGAGTCCTACCAGGGGGAACAGCCCCAGCATTTT.

This rearrangement joins TRBV2 to TRBJ1-5, with unresolved D. Trimming took 0 bases from V and 0 from J, leaving 12 bases between them. Germline V lookup: CDR1 SNHLY, CDR2 FYNNEI. CDR3 length: 17 residues. The CDR3 region has the DNA TGTGCCAGCAGTGAAGCGCTTCGGTATAATAGCAATCAGCCCCAGCATTTT. Protein product: CASSEALRYNSNQPQHF.

The CDR3 DNA follows: TGTGCCAGCAGCTCTGGACATATCTACGAGCAGTACTTC. It translates to CASSSGHIYEQYF. The genes are TRBV7-2 and TRBJ2-7, with a weak D call TRBD1 (5 bases). With 4 bases removed from V and 3 bases from J, the gap between germline ends came to 10 bases. This CDR3 is built from 13 residues. Germline V lookup: CDR1 SGHTA, CDR2 FQGNSA.

This clone was counted a few times. This sequence joins TRBV6-5 and TRBJ2-1; D might be TRBD2 (6 bases). Germline values: CDR1 MNHEY, CDR2 SVGAGI. The CDR3 runs 16 residues. Between the trimmed V and J ends, which lost 2 bases and 0 bases, there was a span of 11 bases. The CDR3 DNA reads as TGTGCCAGCAGTTACGGGAGCGGGTACTCCTACAATGAGCAGTTCTTC. This encodes CASSYGSGYSYNEQFF.

J is TRBJ2-7 and V is TRBV19; 9 nucleotides align to TRBD1. CDR1 and CDR2 (germline): LNHDA, SQIVND (reference sequence). The CDR3 covers 15 residues. After removal of 5 bases from V and 0 bases from J, the junction contained 5 bases not matched to a gene. The chain's CDR3 is CASSLRTGVSYEQYF. CDR3 sequence (DNA): TGTGCCAGTAGTCTCCGGACAGGGGTCTCCTACGAGCAGTACTTC.

This clone was found a few times. The genes are TRBV19 and TRBJ2-5; 7 nucleotides align to TRBD1. CDR1 and CDR2 from the germline V gene are LNHDA and SQIVND (reference sequence). The CDR3 totals 14 residues. J lost 2 bases, V lost 9 bases, and 9 bases had no gene match. The CDR3 nucleotides are TGTGCCAGCGCCCAGGGGGACCGACAAGAGACCCAGTACTTC. Protein sequence: CASAQGDRQETQYF.